These 17 T cell receptor beta chains came from one sample sequenced in a study of metastatic and nonmetastatic thyroid tumors. Using MiXCR, TCRdb re-called clones from the PCR reads. This sample has roughly 89,000 clones, with 12% found just once. All patients were untreated before thyroid surgery. The sequenced material came from tumor tissue. These receptor sequences come from a female donor with papillary thyroid cancer or a benign thyroid nodule (not recorded which). Some clones in this sample may be carry-over from other donors' samples.

This clone was counted ten times or more. The chain couples TRBV11-2 to TRBJ2-3; 10 nucleotides agree with TRBD2. CDR3 length equals 17 residues. V shed 0 bases and J 2 bases; nucleotides not matched to a gene: 5. The V gene's germline CDR1 is SGHAT and CDR2 FQNNGV. DNA of the CDR3: TGTGCCAGCAGCTTAGATGTACTAGCGGGATTCACAGATACGCAGTATTTT. It encodes CASSLDVLAGFTDTQYF.

Ten or more counts support this clone. The chain employs TRBV6-2 or TRBV6-3 and TRBJ2-5; D call uncertain. The V end lost 2 bases, the J end lost 5 bases, and 3 bases lay between the germline ends. Germline V gene lookup returns CDR1 MNHEY and CDR2 SVGEGT. The CDR3 is 11 amino acids. CDR3 coding DNA: TGTGCCAGCAGTTACCCGGAGACCCAGTACTTC. Its translation: CASSYPETQYF.

This clone was seen at least ten times. The chain couples TRBV7-2 to TRBJ1-5; maybe TRBD1 (6 bases). Germline assignment: CDR1 SGHTA and CDR2 FQGNSA. The CDR3 has 14 residues. The V gene lost 2 bases and the J gene lost 4 bases, with 9 bases spanning the gap. CDR3 region: CASSLSGQNQPQHF. The CDR3, as DNA: TGTGCCAGCAGCTTATCTGGACAGAATCAGCCCCAGCATTTT. Supplemented by reference TRBV7-2 and TRBJ1-5, the full variable domain reads GAGVSQSPSNKVTEKGKDVELRCDPISGHTALYWYRQSLGQGLEFLIYFQGNSAPDKSGLPSDRFSAERTGGSVSTLTIQRTQQEDSAVYLCASSLSGQNQPQHFGDGTRLSIL.

This clone has a count of ten or more. The rearrangement uses TRBV30 and TRBJ2-2, with 9 positions matching TRBD1. Trimming at V came to 4 bases and at J to 5 bases, leaving 8 bases not matched to a gene. Germline CDR1 GTSNPN, CDR2 SVGIG (reference sequence). The CDR3 contains 15 residues. The CDR3: CAWTRLGQGTGELFF. DNA for the CDR3: TGTGCCTGGACCCGCCTTGGACAGGGGACCGGGGAGCTGTTTTTT.

On this clone: A read error is possible here, since a much larger clone lies one base away. Other DNA sequences from this sample encode an identical CDR3 as well. J is TRBJ1-1 and V is TRBV28; D is unresolved. There are 16 residues in the CDR3. V lost 5 bases and J 0 bases, leaving 16 bases between the germline ends. CDR1 is MDHEN, CDR2 SYDVKM, per germline. CDR3 sequence reads: CASSPNWESLNTEAFF. CDR3 DNA sequence: TGTGCCAGCAGTCCCAATTGGGAGTCCCTGAACACTGAAGCTTTCTTT.

This clone was counted only a few times. A much larger clone sits a single nucleotide away, making a read error possible. The chain carries TRBV12-3 or TRBV12-4 and TRBJ2-5, with 7 bases lining up with TRBD1. V lost 5 bases to trimming and J lost 3 bases; unmatched junction nucleotides: 6. This CDR3 is built from 14 residues. The DNA of the CDR3 is TGTGCCAGCAGTCATTCTGGGACAGAAGAGACCCAGTACTTC. It translates to CASSHSGTEETQYF.

This clone was counted ten times or more. Other DNA sequences in this specimen translate into the identical CDR3. This chain joins TRBV11-2 and TRBJ2-3; TRBD2 matches at 8 bases. This CDR3 has 14 amino acids. Germline CDR1 and CDR2: SGHAT and FQNNGV. The junction had 7 bases not matched to a gene; V was cut back by 7 bases and J by 4 bases. CDR3 amino acids: CASTLAGGSDTQYF. The DNA of the CDR3 is TGTGCCAGCACCCTGGCGGGAGGCTCAGATACGCAGTATTTT.

On this clone: A read error may be the cause here, since a much bigger clone is one base away. The same CDR3 can be traced to other DNA sequences in this sample. The chain carries TRBV7-2 and TRBJ2-5; TRBD2 agrees at 14 bases. The V gene's germline CDR1 is SGHTA and CDR2 FQGNSA. There are 17 residues in the CDR3. The CDR3 region is CASSSGRLAGGWETQYF. In DNA, the CDR3 is TGTGCCAGTAGCTCCGGGAGACTAGCGGGAGGGTGGGAGACCCAGTACTTC.

This clone showed up many times. The rearrangement joins TRBV12-3 or TRBV12-4 to TRBJ1-2, with D unclear. The V end lost 5 bases, the J end lost 1 base, and 11 bases lay between the germline ends. The CDR3 spans 14 residues. In DNA form, the CDR3 reads TGTGCCAGCAGTAACTCGAAGGGTAACTATGGCTACACCTTC. This translates into CASSNSKGNYGYTF.

This clone occurred many times. The J gene is TRBJ2-1, the V gene TRBV20-1, with a possible D match to TRBD2 (6 bases). The CDR3 spans 15 residues. Trimming took off 6 bases at V and 0 bases at J, with 15 bases between the two ends. Germline V lookup: CDR1 DFQATT, CDR2 SNEGSKA (reference sequence). In DNA form, the CDR3 reads TGCAGTGCCCACAAGCGGGTAAGCTCCTACAATGAGCAGTTCTTC. It encodes CSAHKRVSSYNEQFF.

This clone was recorded at least ten times. The CDR3 DNA reads TGTGCCAGCAAGGGGGCCGTTTCCGGGGAGACCCAGTACTTC. Encoded protein: CASKGAVSGETQYF. The rearrangement uses TRBV2 and TRBJ2-5; 7 nucleotides align to TRBD1. The ends lost 7 bases at V and 5 bases at J; junction bases unmatched: 10. There are 14 residues in the CDR3. Germline CDR1 and CDR2: SNHLY and FYNNEI.

This clone was seen only once. This may be a read error, as it is one base from a much larger clone. Different DNA sequences within this sample yield the same CDR3. V gene TRBV7-3 combines with J gene TRBJ2-2; the D gene is possibly TRBD1 (5 bases). Germline V gives CDR1 SGHTA, CDR2 FQGTGA. This CDR3 contains 15 residues. CDR3 sequence (DNA): TGTGCTAGCAGCCCCTGGCCAGGGTACACCGGGGAGCTGTTTTTT. Residues: CASSPWPGYTGELFF.

The sample holds many counts of this clone. J is TRBJ1-5 and V is TRBV7-3, with a tentative D call TRBD1 (5 bases). Trimming stripped 11 bases from V and 9 bases from J, with 11 bases between. The CDR3 is 10 residues long. CDR1 is SGHTA and CDR2 is FQGTGA in the germline V gene. The CDR3, as DNA: TGTGCCCGAACGGGGGGGCCCCAGCATTTT. Translated: CARTGGPQHF. Full variable domain (rest looked up from reference TRBV7-3 and TRBJ1-5): GAGVSQTPSNKVTEKGKYVELRCDPISGHTALYWYRQSLGQGPEFLIYFQGTGAADDSGLPNDRFFAVRPEGSVSTLKIQRTERGDSAVYLCARTGGPQHFGDGTRLSIL.

A remark on this clone: A much larger clone is a single base away; this may be a read error. The chain is built from TRBV6-4 and TRBJ2-1; possibly TRBD1 for D (6 bases). V was trimmed by 5 bases and J by 10 bases, leaving 9 bases between them. Germline CDR1 and CDR2: MRHNA and SNTAGT. This CDR3 is built from 11 residues. CDR3 bases: TGTGCCAGCAGTACAGGGTCCGAGCAGTTCTTC. Residues: CASSTGSEQFF.

This clone was observed a handful of times. The chain has TRBV6-1 and TRBJ2-7; TRBD2 is a possible D gene (6 bases). Germline loops: CDR1 MNHNS, CDR2 SASEGT. V was pared by 6 bases and J by 7 bases, with 13 bases between. CDR3 size: 12 residues. CDR3 DNA sequence: TGTGCCAGCAGGGGGTTTGGGAGGGAGCAGTACTTC. Residues: CASRGFGREQYF.

This clone was counted ten times or more. The gene calls are TRBV6-1 and TRBJ1-1; 7 nucleotides line up with TRBD1. The V gene end was trimmed by 2 bases and the J gene end by 4 bases; junction bases not matched to a gene: 1. Per the germline V gene, CDR1 is MNHNS and CDR2 is SASEGT. The CDR3 spans 13 residues. This CDR3 is CASSEHRGTEAFF. Here the CDR3 DNA reads TGTGCCAGCAGTGAACACAGGGGCACTGAAGCTTTCTTT.

This clone was seen many times. The chain is built from TRBV5-1 and TRBJ2-7; either TRBD1 or TRBD2 may supply D (5 bases each). Germline V gives CDR1 SGHRS, CDR2 YFSETQ. The V end lost 2 bases, the J end lost 0 bases, and 12 bases lay between the germline ends. The CDR3 runs to 15 residues. Written as DNA, the CDR3 is TGCGCCAGCAGCTTAGCGAGGGGCTCCTCCTACGAGCAGTACTTC. This codes for CASSLARGSSYEQYF.